One TCR beta chain is described in this entry. Its antigen is not known. With a much larger clone just one base away, this may be a read error. Using immunoSEQ multiplex PCR, the repertoire was profiled, and TCRdb retains in-frame clones only, with some absent. The table shows about 1.1 million clones, with roughly 80% occurring only once. V gave up 2 bases and J gave up 1 base, with 3 bases separating them. The CDR3 is 12 residues long. CDR1 and CDR2 (germline): MNHNY, SVGAGI (reference sequence). This record belongs to a study of shared clonotypes between healthy human individuals. Points from the study as a whole: In a handful of donors, roughly 5.2% of naive CD4 clonotypes appeared in common. Clonotype sharing among donors was thought likely to change with sequencing depth.

Specimen: memory CD4+ T cells from PBMCs. Regarding subset: CD45RA-negative fraction. The V and J genes are TRBV6-6 and TRBJ2-7, with D unresolved. This clonotype was obtained from a young man in good health. Some clones in this sample may be carry-over from other donors' samples. CDR3 nucleotide sequence: TGTGCCAGCAGTTACAGATCCTACGAGCAGTACTTC. As protein: CASSYRSYEQYF.